The 6 T cell receptor beta chains listed next were all sequenced from one sample in a study of blood T cells in healthy people across ages (dated by TCRdb to between 2014 and 2016). The library was built by means of 5' RACE. Sequencing took place on an Illumina HiSeq 2500. A second PCR of roughly 7 to 11 cycles was performed with a sample-barcoded 5' primer and a J-beta primer mix. TCRdb redid the processing of the public reads, applying fastp at Q25 and MiXCR, and retained in-frame beta chains. Each entry merges the rows of one CDR3 protein and shows their most common DNA and genes. The sample table contains approximately 820,000 distinct CDR3 sequences; only one count was recorded for 40% to 50% of them. Around 21% of the sample belongs to the ten largest clones. The sequenced sample was blood. Receptor source: a man aged 55-75 years in good health.

The V and J genes are TRBV5-1 and TRBJ2-3, with D possibly matching TRBD2 (5 bases). This CDR3 region has 15 residues. V was clipped by 2 bases and J by 1 base, with 11 bases between them. Per the germline V gene, CDR1 is SGHRS and CDR2 is YFSETQ. CDR3 residues: CASSFGERGTDTQYF. In nucleotides, the CDR3 is TGCGCCAGCAGCTTCGGGGAAAGAGGCACAGATACGCAGTATTTT.

This clonotype occurred a few times. The chain uses TRBV29-1 and TRBJ2-7, with a weak D call TRBD2 (5 bases). This CDR3 is built from 13 residues. V lost 5 bases and J lost 0, with 11 bases in between. From germline, CDR1 is SQVTM and CDR2 ANQGSEA. CDR3 amino acids: CSVRKGSSYEQYF. CDR3 in DNA: TGCAGCGTTCGGAAAGGGAGCTCCTACGAGCAGTACTTC.

This clonotype showed up just a few times. The chain combines TRBV5-6 with TRBJ2-1; D uncertain. V lost 4 bases, J lost 13 bases, and 27 bases lay in between. CDR3 size: 16 residues. Looked up from germline, CDR1 is SGHDT and CDR2 is YYEEEE. The CDR3 region is CASSENPALGRRVQFF. The DNA of the CDR3 is TGTGCCAGCAGCGAGAACCCGGCCCTAGGCCGTCGGGTTCAGTTCTTC.

This clonotype was observed a handful of times. V gene TRBV2 combines with J gene TRBJ1-2, with D unclear. Trimming removed 6 bases from V and 3 bases from J, with 20 bases in between. The CDR3 loop spans 16 amino acids. Per the germline V gene, CDR1 is SNHLY and CDR2 is FYNNEI. CDR3 protein: CASRGRQPLQDYGYTF. CDR3 bases: TGTGCCAGCAGAGGACGGCAGCCGCTTCAGGACTATGGCTACACCTTC.

Comments on this clonotype: A clone one base away is much larger, so this may be a read error. The V call is TRBV3-1, the J call TRBJ2-7; the match to TRBD1 covers 7 bases. The CDR3 runs 15 residues. The V gene's germline CDR1 is LGHDT and CDR2 YNNKEL (reference sequence). The junction had 15 bases not matched to a gene; V was cut back by 6 bases and J by 7 bases. The CDR3 loop reads CASSERQGPLPEQYF. The CDR3 DNA follows: TGTGCCAGCAGTGAGAGACAGGGCCCACTGCCGGAGCAGTACTTC.

A few counts support this clonotype. The chain is built from TRBV20-1 and TRBJ2-3, with 12 bases lining up with TRBD2. Germline trimming cut 6 bases from V and 8 bases from J; bases unmatched to any gene: 12. CDR3 length: 15 amino acids. Germline loops: CDR1 DFQATT, CDR2 SNEGSKA (reference sequence). CDR3 nucleotides: TGCAGTGCGCAAAAGACTAGCGGGGGCCCTCTTACGCAGTATTTT. Translated, it gives CSAQKTSGGPLTQYF.